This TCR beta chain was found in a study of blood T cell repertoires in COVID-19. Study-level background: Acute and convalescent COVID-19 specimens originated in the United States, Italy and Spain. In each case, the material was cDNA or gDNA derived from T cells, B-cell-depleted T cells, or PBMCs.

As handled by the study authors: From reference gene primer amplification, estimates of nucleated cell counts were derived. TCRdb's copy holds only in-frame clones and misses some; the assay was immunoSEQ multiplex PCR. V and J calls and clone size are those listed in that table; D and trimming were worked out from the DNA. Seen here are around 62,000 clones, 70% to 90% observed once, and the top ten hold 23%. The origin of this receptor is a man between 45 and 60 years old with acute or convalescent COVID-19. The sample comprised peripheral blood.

The CDR3: CSVVVRGTDTQYF. The DNA of the CDR3 is TGCAGCGTTGTGGTCCGGGGCACAGATACGCAGTATTTT. The chain carries TRBV29-1 and TRBJ2-3, with D hard to call. The CDR3 extends over 13 amino acids. CDR1 and CDR2 (germline): SQVTM, ANQGSEA. Trimming pared 4 bases from V and 1 base from J, leaving 9 bases between.